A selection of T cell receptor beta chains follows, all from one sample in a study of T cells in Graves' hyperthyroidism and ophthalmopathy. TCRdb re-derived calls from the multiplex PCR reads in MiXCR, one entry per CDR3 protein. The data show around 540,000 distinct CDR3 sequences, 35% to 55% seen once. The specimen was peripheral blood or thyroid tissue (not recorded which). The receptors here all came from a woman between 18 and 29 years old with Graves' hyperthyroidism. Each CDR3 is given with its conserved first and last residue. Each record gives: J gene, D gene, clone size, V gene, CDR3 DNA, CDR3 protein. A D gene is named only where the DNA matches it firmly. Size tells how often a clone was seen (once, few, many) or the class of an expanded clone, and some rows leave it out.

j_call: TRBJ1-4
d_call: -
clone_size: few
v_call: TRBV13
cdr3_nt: TGTGCCAGCAGCTTGGGACATTTTGCAACTAATGAAAAACTGTTTTTT
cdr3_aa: CASSLGHFATNEKLFF

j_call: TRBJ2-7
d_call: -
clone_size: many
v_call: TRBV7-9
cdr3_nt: TGTGCCAGCAGCCCAACCCCCGGGAACTACGAGCAGTACTTC
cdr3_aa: CASSPTPGNYEQYF

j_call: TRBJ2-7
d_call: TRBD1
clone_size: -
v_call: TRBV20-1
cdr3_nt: TGCAGTGCTAGACCGGGACAGGGGAGCAGTTCCGAGCAGTACTTC
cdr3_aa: CSARPGQGSSSEQYF

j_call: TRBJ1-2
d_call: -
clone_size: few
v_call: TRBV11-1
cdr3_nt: TGTGCCAGCAGCTTGTTACAGGCTGGAGGCGAAAGAGCCTTC
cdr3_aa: CASSLLQAGGERAF

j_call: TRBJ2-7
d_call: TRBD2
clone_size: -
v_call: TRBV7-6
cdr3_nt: TGTGCCAGCAGCTTATCCGGGACTAGTATACACGAGCAGTACTTC
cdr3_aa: CASSLSGTSIHEQYF

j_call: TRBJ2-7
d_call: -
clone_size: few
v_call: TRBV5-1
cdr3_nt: TGCGCCAGCAGCTCTGGCGGTATTTCCTACGAGCAGTACTTC
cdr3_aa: CASSSGGISYEQYF

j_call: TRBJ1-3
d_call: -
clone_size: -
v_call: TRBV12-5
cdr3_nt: TGTGCTAGTGGCCAGGGTTTGTCTGGAAACACCATATATTTT
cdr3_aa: CASGQGLSGNTIYF

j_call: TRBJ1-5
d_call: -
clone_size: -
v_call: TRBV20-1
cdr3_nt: TGCAGTGCTAGAGATTCCAGGGGAAATAGCAATCAGCCCCAGCATTTT
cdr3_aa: CSARDSRGNSNQPQHF

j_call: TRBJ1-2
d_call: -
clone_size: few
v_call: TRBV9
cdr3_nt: TGTGCCAGCAGGGCCTGGAAGGATGGCTACACCTTC
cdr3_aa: CASRAWKDGYTF

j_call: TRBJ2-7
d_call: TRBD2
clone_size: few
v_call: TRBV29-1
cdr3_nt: TGCAGCGCCCTGAGGCGGGAGGGGAGCGAGCAGTACTTC
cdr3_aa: CSALRREGSEQYF

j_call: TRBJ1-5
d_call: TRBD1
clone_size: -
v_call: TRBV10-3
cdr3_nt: TGTGCCATCAGTGAACATCGGGACAGCTTTAGCAATCAGCCCCAGCATTTT
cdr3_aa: CAISEHRDSFSNQPQHF

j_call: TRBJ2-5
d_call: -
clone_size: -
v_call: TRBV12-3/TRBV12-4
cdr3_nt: TGTGCCAGCAGTTTAAGTAGCGGAGGCCAAGAGACCCAGTACTTC
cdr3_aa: CASSLSSGGQETQYF

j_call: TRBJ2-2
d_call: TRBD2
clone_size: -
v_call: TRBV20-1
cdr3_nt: TGCAGTGCTAGACCCGGACTAGCGGGAGGTACCGGGGAGCTGTTTTTT
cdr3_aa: CSARPGLAGGTGELFF

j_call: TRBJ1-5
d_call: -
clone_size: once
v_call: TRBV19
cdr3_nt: TGTGCCAGTAGTAAAGCAGTCGAGCGGACCCAGCATTTT
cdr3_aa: CASSKAVERTQHF

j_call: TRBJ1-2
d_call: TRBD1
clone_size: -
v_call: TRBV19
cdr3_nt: TGTGCCAGTAACCGGGACAGGGGGAACAACTATGGCTACACCTTC
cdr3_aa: CASNRDRGNNYGYTF